This T cell receptor (beta chain) was captured in a study of T cell responses to AZD1222 COVID-19 vaccine. TCRdb's table, derived via immunoSEQ multiplex PCR, lists solely in-frame clones and lacks some. The table lists 200,000 to 250,000 clones, about 93% of them singletons. Findings and limits, study-wide: An increase in Spike-specific TCR breadth and depth was observed after two AZD1222 doses. No repertoire was sampled before or during the peak T cell response, only after it. Vaccine-associated CD4 TCRs ranged over spike, dominating at 160-218 and 743-854.

Germline V lookup: CDR1 MDHEN, CDR2 SYDVKM. CDR3 size: 12 residues. V was cut by 6 bases and J by 3 bases, with 9 bases left in between. A remark on this clone: Its antigen remains unknown.

The specimen comprised peripheral blood, sampled on day 0 of MenACWY control vaccination. This chain joins TRBV28 and TRBJ2-7; a weak D match, TRBD1 (6 bases). This TCR derives from an adult in good health. This CDR3 is CASRTGFYEQYF. CDR3 bases: TGTGCCAGCAGAACAGGGTTCTACGAGCAGTACTTC.